This T cell receptor (beta chain) was observed in a study of blood T cell repertoires in COVID-19. Turning to the study itself: Samples representing acute and convalescent COVID-19 were sourced from the United States, Italy and Spain. PBMCs, B-cell-depleted T cells, or T cells were the source of the cDNA or gDNA that made up the material.

Original handling: Cell counts per sample came from amplifying reference gene primers. Data came from immunoSEQ multiplex PCR; TCRdb stores just in-frame clones and leaves some out. That table supplies the V and J calls and clone size; D and trimming were determined from the DNA. This sample has more than 85,000 clones, with about 84% found just once. The sample taken for sequencing was peripheral blood. The TCR originated in a human donor in a cohort sampled during active COVID-19.

This chain's CDR3 is CASSSGQPNTGELFF. In nucleotides, the CDR3 is TGCGCCAGCAGCTCGGGACAGCCGAACACCGGGGAGCTGTTTTTT. This rearrangement joins TRBV5-1 to TRBJ2-2; 7 nucleotides agree with TRBD1. With 3 bases clipped from V and 0 bases from J, the junction kept 2 bases outside the gene matches. CDR3 length: 15 residues. Germline CDR1 and CDR2: SGHRS and YFSETQ.